This T cell receptor (beta chain) appears in the sequencing data of a study of neurological immune-mediated disorders (dated by TCRdb to between 2018 and 2021). About the study as a whole: Among the approximately 34 multiple sclerosis patients, relapsing-remitting MS accounted for approximately 31 and secondary progressive MS accounted for 3. The study compared peripheral blood TCR-beta repertoires of HTLV-I-associated myelopathy (HAM/TSP) patients, multiple sclerosis patients and healthy controls using UMI-based sequencing. Alongside PBMC samples, the set of around 99 TCR-beta libraries contained longitudinal samples, technical triplicates, and paired CD4+ and CD8+ T-cell subsets that had been sorted. Longitudinal HAM/TSP and healthy donors had 3 time-points each (roughly 3-40 month intervals). The cohort included roughly 71 subjects: approximately 15 with HAM/TSP, approximately 34 with multiple sclerosis, and some 20 healthy controls.

Cut back by 4 bases and 4 bases, the V and J ends lie 15 bases apart. Reading the germline V gene gives CDR1 SGHRS and CDR2 YFSETQ. From cysteine to phenylalanine, the CDR3 is 14 amino acids long. Only the CDR3 DNA is retained, 42 bases long and in frame from the first base. The paper's findings and limits, for the study overall: No identical CDR3 amino acid sequences were found to be shared among expanded clones across subjects, suggesting that TCR-beta repertoires were private in all groups. The MS cluster showed no association with clinical or MRI features, and the authors stated that larger cohorts are needed. TCR clonal expansion was highest in HAM/TSP patients and lowest in MS patients, with MS patients falling below even healthy controls. In phylogenetic analysis, the repertoires of 18 of 34 MS patients grouped into a cluster of related CDR3 sequences, which suggests a possible signature at the repertoire level.

This clonotype was recorded many times. Its recognized antigen is unknown. It has no much larger one-base neighbor in the sample; base qualities were not kept. cDNA was synthesized by template-switch 5'RACE using a primer with a 10-nucleotide random unique molecular identifier that tagged each TCR transcript. Every sequencing run covered 15-18 subjects and yielded more than 170 million TCR-beta sequences. Total RNA was extracted with the RNeasy kit. TCR-beta VDJ regions were amplified with primers for the TCR constant region and the 5'RACE anchor, using the KAPA Real-time Library Amplification kit. A first PCR added sample indexes and Illumina adaptors, and a second PCR then raised library yield. After Ampure bead purification, the roughly 650 bp TCR product was size-selected on a 2% E-gel SizeSelection system. Library quality was checked on a Bioanalyzer, concentration was measured with Qubit, and libraries were quantified with the Kapa Library Quantification kit before pooling. An Illumina HiSeq 2500 was used to sequence the libraries paired-end at 2 x 150 bp. To increase sequence diversity, 25-30% phiX was spiked into each library pool. In the authors' own workflow: The UMI-based MiGEC pipeline processed quality-filtered reads and removed over 80% of raw TCR sequences during error correction. VDJ genes were aligned to IMGT germline references, and each clonotype was defined by a unique CDR3 amino acid sequence together with V-J genes. VDJtools evaluated clonal expansion, Shannon diversity and CDR3 relatedness (CalcPairwiseDistances, ClusterSamples); CLCbio workbench built phylogenetic trees. Expanded clones were defined as having at least 8 unique UMIs, based on coefficient-of-variation modelling across technical triplicates. TCRdb cleaned the public reads at Q25 with fastp, built clones with MiXCR and kept in-frame beta chains. Each CDR3 protein appears once, grouped with its most common genes and DNA. The V and J calls reflect TCRdb's pipeline rather than the authors' work. This sample is represented by tens of thousands of distinct CDR3 sequences; around 2.9% of them were singletons. The top ten hold around 7.7% of the sample.

Read against the paper, the sample's time point label means: longitudinal time-point 1 (baseline). Libraries from unsorted PBMCs were made from 2 million PBMCs kept in RNAlater at -80 degrees C until RNA extraction. The multiple sclerosis patients were enrolled in a US clinical protocol that used magnetic resonance imaging to evaluate disease progression. PBMCs were separated from peripheral blood using Ficoll-Hypaque density gradient centrifugation and then cryopreserved in liquid nitrogen. The sequenced sample was PBMCs. The sequence came from a woman aged 55-75 years with multiple sclerosis. This sequence uses TRBV5-1 and TRBJ2-7; the D gene assignment is perhaps TRBD1 or TRBD2, with each matching 7 bases. The nucleotides read TGCGCCAGCAGCCAGGGGGGAGGGTCGTACGAGCAGTACTTC. This translates into CASSQGGGSYEQYF.